The rows below give T cell receptor beta chains drawn from one sample of a study of long-term antiretroviral therapy in people with HIV. Repertoires were generated with immunoSEQ multiplex PCR, while TCRdb's copy carries only in-frame clones and drops some. The table includes some 28,000 clones, 80% detected once. Material: unsorted PBMCs, obtained 0.3 years after starting antiretroviral therapy. The receptor set was obtained from a man aged 35 to 55 with HIV. The CDR3 runs from the conserved cysteine through the conserved F or W. Each record gives: D gene, clone size, J gene, V gene, CDR3 DNA, CDR3 protein. A D gene is named only where the DNA matches it firmly. Size is omitted from some rows. Given values are once, few, many or a class for expanded clones.

D gene: NA; clone size: medium-sized; J gene: TRBJ2-3; V gene: TRBV30; CDR3 DNA: TGTGCCTGGGGATTAGATACGCAGTATTTT; CDR3 protein: CAWGLDTQYF
D gene: NA; clone size: once; J gene: TRBJ1-5; V gene: TRBV6-1; CDR3 DNA: TGTGCCAGCAGTGAACATCGACAGTTTAGCAATCAGCCCCAGCATTTT; CDR3 protein: CASSEHRQFSNQPQHF
D gene: TRBD1; clone size: NA; J gene: TRBJ2-1; V gene: TRBV27; CDR3 DNA: TGTGTCGCCCCAGGGACAGCCTACAATGAGCAGTTCTTC; CDR3 protein: CVAPGTAYNEQFF
D gene: TRBD1; clone size: NA; J gene: TRBJ2-7; V gene: TRBV6-5; CDR3 DNA: TGTGCCAGCAGCCTTAGACAGGGAAACTACGAGCAGTACTTC; CDR3 protein: CASSLRQGNYEQYF
D gene: NA; clone size: NA; J gene: TRBJ2-5; V gene: TRBV30; CDR3 DNA: TGTGCCTGGATGGGGCAGGGTCGGGAGACCCAGTACTTC; CDR3 protein: CAWMGQGRETQYF
D gene: NA; clone size: NA; J gene: TRBJ2-1; V gene: TRBV1; CDR3 DNA: TGCACCAGCAGCCAACCAAGACTAGCCGGGCAGTTCTTC; CDR3 protein: CTSSQPRLAGQFF
D gene: NA; clone size: NA; J gene: TRBJ1-4; V gene: TRBV6-5; CDR3 DNA: TGTGCCAGCAGTACCAATGCCGCAACTAATGAAAAACTGTTTTTT; CDR3 protein: CASSTNAATNEKLFF
D gene: NA; clone size: NA; J gene: TRBJ1-3; V gene: TRBV5-4; CDR3 DNA: TGTGCCAGCAGCTTCGGACAGTTCTCTGGAAACACCATATATTTT; CDR3 protein: CASSFGQFSGNTIYF
D gene: NA; clone size: once; J gene: TRBJ2-3; V gene: TRBV28; CDR3 DNA: TGTGCCAGCAGTTACACCTACCGGCAGTATTTT; CDR3 protein: CASSYTYRQYF
D gene: NA; clone size: NA; J gene: TRBJ1-5; V gene: TRBV7-9; CDR3 DNA: TGTGCCAGCAGCTTAGATCCTCCCCAGGGCCACCTAGGAAATCAGCCCCAGCATTTT; CDR3 protein: CASSLDPPQGHLGNQPQHF
D gene: TRBD1; clone size: NA; J gene: TRBJ2-1; V gene: TRBV6-5; CDR3 DNA: TGTGCCAGCAGTTACGGGGACAGGAGGGTATACAATGAGCAGTTCTTC; CDR3 protein: CASSYGDRRVYNEQFF
D gene: NA; clone size: NA; J gene: TRBJ2-7; V gene: TRBV20-1; CDR3 DNA: TGCAGTGTGGGGGAGGGGGAGGAGCAGTACTTC; CDR3 protein: CSVGEGEEQYF
D gene: NA; clone size: NA; J gene: TRBJ2-7; V gene: TRBV7-9; CDR3 DNA: TGTGCCAGCAGCTTACCGGAGGTTGACTCCTACGAGCAGTACTTC; CDR3 protein: CASSLPEVDSYEQYF
D gene: NA; clone size: NA; J gene: TRBJ2-5; V gene: TRBV5-4; CDR3 DNA: TGTGCCAGCAGCCCCACTGGAGGCCGAGAGACCCAGTACTTC; CDR3 protein: CASSPTGGRETQYF
D gene: NA; clone size: NA; J gene: TRBJ1-5; V gene: TRBV5-4; CDR3 DNA: TGTGCCAGCAGCGGGGACGGCTATAGCAATCAGCCCCAGCATTTT; CDR3 protein: CASSGDGYSNQPQHF
D gene: TRBD2; clone size: NA; J gene: TRBJ2-7; V gene: TRBV4-2; CDR3 DNA: TGTGCCAGCAGCCAAGAGCGCGGGACTAGCCACGAGCAGTACTTC; CDR3 protein: CASSQERGTSHEQYF
D gene: NA; clone size: NA; J gene: TRBJ2-3; V gene: TRBV7-8; CDR3 DNA: TGTGCCAGCAGCTTGCAGGGGGGAGGGCCTCGGGGCGATACGCAGTATTTT; CDR3 protein: CASSLQGGGPRGDTQYF
D gene: NA; clone size: NA; J gene: TRBJ2-7; V gene: TRBV27; CDR3 DNA: TGTGCCAGCAGTTTAGAGCTTAGCTCCTACGAGCAGTACTTC; CDR3 protein: CASSLELSSYEQYF
D gene: NA; clone size: NA; J gene: TRBJ2-5; V gene: TRBV7-6; CDR3 DNA: TGTGCCAGCAGCTGGGGGGAGACCCAGTACTTC; CDR3 protein: CASSWGETQYF
D gene: NA; clone size: NA; J gene: TRBJ2-7; V gene: TRBV9; CDR3 DNA: TGTGCCAGCAGCGTAGAACCGGCCAGGGTCTACGAGCAGTACTTC; CDR3 protein: CASSVEPARVYEQYF
D gene: NA; clone size: NA; J gene: TRBJ1-1; V gene: TRBV5-1; CDR3 DNA: TGCGCCAGCAGCCCTGGGGGGTTAGGTGAAGCTTTCTTT; CDR3 protein: CASSPGGLGEAFF
D gene: TRBD1; clone size: once; J gene: TRBJ2-5; V gene: TRBV7-6; CDR3 DNA: TGTGCCAGCAGCTTCACAGGGGAAGAGACCCAGTACTTC; CDR3 protein: CASSFTGEETQYF
D gene: TRBD1; clone size: NA; J gene: TRBJ2-7; V gene: TRBV6-5; CDR3 DNA: TGTGCCAGCAGTCTTGTAGGACAGGGGGCGAAGCAGTACTTC; CDR3 protein: CASSLVGQGAKQYF
D gene: TRBD1; clone size: NA; J gene: TRBJ1-3; V gene: TRBV7-9; CDR3 DNA: TGTGCCAGCAGCGCACGTCCCGGGACAGGGCGGTCTGGAAACACCATATATTTT; CDR3 protein: CASSARPGTGRSGNTIYF
D gene: NA; clone size: NA; J gene: TRBJ2-1; V gene: TRBV5-6; CDR3 DNA: TGTGCCAGCAGCACGGGATACCCCGACCCCTTAGGGCAGTTCTTC; CDR3 protein: CASSTGYPDPLGQFF
D gene: TRBD1; clone size: NA; J gene: TRBJ1-2; V gene: TRBV18; CDR3 DNA: TGTGCCAGCTCACCAAGCGACAGGGGCCCTTTGAACTATGGCTACACCTTC; CDR3 protein: CASSPSDRGPLNYGYTF
D gene: NA; clone size: NA; J gene: TRBJ1-1; V gene: TRBV18; CDR3 DNA: TGTGCCAGCTCACCACGAAACAGGGACACTGAAGCTTTCTTT; CDR3 protein: CASSPRNRDTEAFF
D gene: TRBD1; clone size: NA; J gene: TRBJ1-4; V gene: TRBV5-1; CDR3 DNA: TGCGCCAGCAGCTTGTTGGGACAGCCTAATGAAAAACTGTTTTTT; CDR3 protein: CASSLLGQPNEKLFF
D gene: NA; clone size: NA; J gene: TRBJ2-7; V gene: TRBV5-6; CDR3 DNA: TGTGCCAGCAGCTTGCCACAGGGCTACGAGCAGTACTTC; CDR3 protein: CASSLPQGYEQYF
D gene: NA; clone size: NA; J gene: TRBJ2-1; V gene: TRBV30; CDR3 DNA: TGTGCCTGGAGTGTTAACAGGGTCATGGGTGAGCAGTTCTTC; CDR3 protein: CAWSVNRVMGEQFF
D gene: NA; clone size: NA; J gene: TRBJ2-3; V gene: TRBV27; CDR3 DNA: TGTGCCAGCAGTTTTCATTCTGGGGGAGTAGGCACAGATACGCAGTATTTT; CDR3 protein: CASSFHSGGVGTDTQYF
D gene: TRBD2; clone size: once; J gene: TRBJ2-3; V gene: TRBV19; CDR3 DNA: TGTGCCAGTAAGCGACTAGCGGGACATAGCACAGATACGCAGTATTTT; CDR3 protein: CASKRLAGHSTDTQYF
D gene: NA; clone size: once; J gene: TRBJ1-1; V gene: TRBV28; CDR3 DNA: TGTGCCAGCAATCCCCTGGGGTGGGTGAACACTGAAGCTTTCTTT; CDR3 protein: CASNPLGWVNTEAFF
D gene: TRBD1; clone size: few; J gene: TRBJ1-1; V gene: TRBV5-1; CDR3 DNA: TGCGCCAGCAGCTTACTGGGACAGTTGAACACTGAAGCTTTCTTT; CDR3 protein: CASSLLGQLNTEAFF
D gene: NA; clone size: NA; J gene: TRBJ2-7; V gene: TRBV7-9; CDR3 DNA: TGTGCCAGCAGCTTGGGGGGGGCAGACGAGCAGTACTTC; CDR3 protein: CASSLGGADEQYF
D gene: TRBD2; clone size: few; J gene: TRBJ2-7; V gene: TRBV4-2; CDR3 DNA: TGTGCCAGCAGCCAACCGGGACTAGCGGCTCACGAGCAGTACTTC; CDR3 protein: CASSQPGLAAHEQYF
D gene: NA; clone size: once; J gene: TRBJ2-3; V gene: TRBV5-1; CDR3 DNA: TGCGCCAGCAGCTTACAGGTCCCTAGCACAGATACGCAGTATTTT; CDR3 protein: CASSLQVPSTDTQYF
D gene: NA; clone size: NA; J gene: TRBJ1-6; V gene: TRBV7-3; CDR3 DNA: TGTGCCAGCAGCCCAGAGGGGACAAGTAATTCACCCCTCCACTTT; CDR3 protein: CASSPEGTSNSPLHF
D gene: NA; clone size: NA; J gene: TRBJ2-6; V gene: TRBV7-2; CDR3 DNA: TGTGCCAGGGGGGGACCCAACTCTGGGGCCAACGTCCTGACTTTC; CDR3 protein: CARGGPNSGANVLTF
D gene: NA; clone size: NA; J gene: TRBJ2-1; V gene: TRBV7-9; CDR3 DNA: TGTGCCAGCAGCTTAGCTCTCAATGAGCAGTTCTTC; CDR3 protein: CASSLALNEQFF
D gene: NA; clone size: NA; J gene: TRBJ2-1; V gene: TRBV28; CDR3 DNA: TGTGCCAGCAGTTTCCCTGCCGACAGGAATGAGCAGTTCTTC; CDR3 protein: CASSFPADRNEQFF
D gene: NA; clone size: NA; J gene: TRBJ1-4; V gene: TRBV4-3; CDR3 DNA: TGCGCCAGCAGCCAAGTCGCGACTAATGAAAAACTGTTTTTT; CDR3 protein: CASSQVATNEKLFF
D gene: NA; clone size: NA; J gene: TRBJ2-3; V gene: TRBV25-1; CDR3 DNA: TGTGCCAGCAGTGAAGTGGGCAGAACGGGGGATACGCAGTATTTT; CDR3 protein: CASSEVGRTGDTQYF
D gene: NA; clone size: NA; J gene: TRBJ2-7; V gene: TRBV21-1; CDR3 DNA: TGTGCCAGCAGCAAGTCATCGGGACCGCGATGCGAGCAGTACTTC; CDR3 protein: CASSKSSGPRCEQYF
D gene: NA; clone size: few; J gene: TRBJ2-7; V gene: TRBV10-1; CDR3 DNA: TGCGCCAGCAGTGATGGTCCAAACTACGAGCAGTACTTC; CDR3 protein: CASSDGPNYEQYF
D gene: NA; clone size: NA; J gene: TRBJ1-5; V gene: TRBV19; CDR3 DNA: TGTGCCAGTAGTATAGAAAAGGACTGGAATCAGCCCCAGCATTTT; CDR3 protein: CASSIEKDWNQPQHF
D gene: NA; clone size: NA; J gene: TRBJ2-3; V gene: TRBV5-1; CDR3 DNA: TGCGCCAGCAGCTCACAGGGGGGGGATACGCAGTATTTT; CDR3 protein: CASSSQGGDTQYF
D gene: NA; clone size: NA; J gene: TRBJ1-1; V gene: TRBV5-1; CDR3 DNA: TGCGCCAGCAGCTTAACCCGGGCCGACCGTTTTAACACTGAAGCTTTCTTT; CDR3 protein: CASSLTRADRFNTEAFF
D gene: TRBD2; clone size: once; J gene: TRBJ2-7; V gene: TRBV7-2; CDR3 DNA: TGTGCCAGCAGCTCACACCATAGGCCCACAGCGGGAGAGGGTGAGCAGTACTTC; CDR3 protein: CASSSHHRPTAGEGEQYF
D gene: TRBD1; clone size: once; J gene: TRBJ1-1; V gene: TRBV6-6; CDR3 DNA: TGTGCCAGCAGTGGACAGGGGAACACTGAAGCTTTCTTT; CDR3 protein: CASSGQGNTEAFF
D gene: NA; clone size: NA; J gene: TRBJ1-2; V gene: TRBV5-4; CDR3 DNA: TGTGCCAGCAGCTTGGCAGGGCCCCTTCCCATCTATGGCTACACCTTC; CDR3 protein: CASSLAGPLPIYGYTF
D gene: NA; clone size: NA; J gene: TRBJ1-1; V gene: TRBV4-1; CDR3 DNA: TGCGCCAGCAGCCCTGCGGGGGGCACTGAAGCTTTCTTT; CDR3 protein: CASSPAGGTEAFF
D gene: TRBD1; clone size: NA; J gene: TRBJ1-2; V gene: TRBV27; CDR3 DNA: TGTGCCAGCAGTCCACAAGACAGGGTCCTCTATGGCTACACCTTC; CDR3 protein: CASSPQDRVLYGYTF